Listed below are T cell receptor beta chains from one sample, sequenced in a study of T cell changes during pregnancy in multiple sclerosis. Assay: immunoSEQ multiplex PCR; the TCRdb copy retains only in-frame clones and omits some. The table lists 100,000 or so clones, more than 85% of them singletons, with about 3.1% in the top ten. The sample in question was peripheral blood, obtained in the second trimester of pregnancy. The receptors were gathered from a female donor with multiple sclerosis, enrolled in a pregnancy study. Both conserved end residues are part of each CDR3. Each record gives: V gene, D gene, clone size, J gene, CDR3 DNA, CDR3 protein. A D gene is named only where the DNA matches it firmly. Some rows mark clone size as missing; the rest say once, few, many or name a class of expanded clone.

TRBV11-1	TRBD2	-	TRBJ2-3	TGTGCCAGCAGCTCTCGACTAGCGGGATCTATATTTCCAGATACGCAGTATTTT	CASSSRLAGSIFPDTQYF
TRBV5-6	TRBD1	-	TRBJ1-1	TGTGCCAGCAGCTATACAGGGGTAGACACTGAAGCTTTCTTT	CASSYTGVDTEAFF
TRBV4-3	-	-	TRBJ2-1	TGCGCCAGCAGCCAAATGGCGGGAACGAGTTACAATGAGCAGTTCTTC	CASSQMAGTSYNEQFF
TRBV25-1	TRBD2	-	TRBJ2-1	TGTGCCAGCAGCCGCGGACTAGCGGGAGGGCTCAATGAGCAGTTCTTC	CASSRGLAGGLNEQFF
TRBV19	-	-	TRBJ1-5	TGTGCCAGTAGTCGCTCGGACAGTTACAATCAGCCCCAGCATTTT	CASSRSDSYNQPQHF
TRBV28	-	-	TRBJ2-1	TGTGCCAGCAGTTTATTGGGACTCGAACACAATGAGCAGTTCTTC	CASSLLGLEHNEQFF
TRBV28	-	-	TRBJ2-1	TGTGCCAGCGGACCACAGGGTTCCTACAATGAGCAGTTCTTC	CASGPQGSYNEQFF
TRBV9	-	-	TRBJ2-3	TGTGCCAGCAGCGTTTCCGGCGGGAAGAGCACAGATACGCAGTATTTT	CASSVSGGKSTDTQYF
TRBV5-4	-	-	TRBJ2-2	TGTGCCAGCAGCTTGGTAGTATCCGGGGAGCTGTTTTTT	CASSLVVSGELFF
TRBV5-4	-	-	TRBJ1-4	TGTGCCAGCAGCTTGCAGGGTGTTAATGAAAAACTGTTTTTT	CASSLQGVNEKLFF
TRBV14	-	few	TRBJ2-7	TGTGCCAGCAGCCAAGAAGGACTACCTGGGGACGAGCAGTACTTC	CASSQEGLPGDEQYF
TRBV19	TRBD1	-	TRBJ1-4	TGTGCCAGTAGCCTTACGGGGACAGGGGATGAAAAACTGTTTTTT	CASSLTGTGDEKLFF
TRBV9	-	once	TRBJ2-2	TGTGCCAGCAGCGTAGCTACTTCTGGGGAGCTGTTTTTT	CASSVATSGELFF
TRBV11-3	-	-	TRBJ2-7	TGTGCCAGCAGCTTAGCCCCCAGCTCCTACGAGCAGTACTTC	CASSLAPSSYEQYF
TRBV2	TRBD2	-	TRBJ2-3	TGTGCCAGCAGTGGGACTAGCGGGAGGGCCTTCAATACGCAGTATTTT	CASSGTSGRAFNTQYF
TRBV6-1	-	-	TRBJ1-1	TGTGCCAGCAGTGAAGCCCCCGGGTACACTGAAGCTTTCTTT	CASSEAPGYTEAFF
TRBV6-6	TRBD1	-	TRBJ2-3	TGTGCCAGCAGACCTCAGGGGGAGACGCAGTATTTT	CASRPQGETQYF
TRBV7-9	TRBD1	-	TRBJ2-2	TGTGCCAGCAGGATTACGGGACAGGTGATGAACACCGGGGAGCTGTTTTTT	CASRITGQVMNTGELFF
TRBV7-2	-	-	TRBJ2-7	TGTGCCAGCAGCTTAGATGGGTTATCGAGCGCCAACTCCTACGAGCAGTACTTC	CASSLDGLSSANSYEQYF
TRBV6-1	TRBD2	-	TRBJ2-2	TGTGCCAGCAGTGGTCTAGCGGGAGGGCCCGTTCCCGGGGAGCTGTTTTTT	CASSGLAGGPVPGELFF
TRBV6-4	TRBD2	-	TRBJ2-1	TGTGCCAGCAGTGAACTAGCGGGAGAACACAATGAGCAGTTCTTC	CASSELAGEHNEQFF
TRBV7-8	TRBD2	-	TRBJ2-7	TGTGCCAGCAGCCCCAGCGGGAGCTCCTACGAGCAGTACTTC	CASSPSGSSYEQYF
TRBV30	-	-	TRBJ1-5	TGTGCCTGGAGTGGTCGGGGAAGCAATCAGCCCCAGCATTTT	CAWSGRGSNQPQHF
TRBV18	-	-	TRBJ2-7	TGTGCCAGCTCACCAACTAGCACCGGGACTCGCGAGCAGTACTTC	CASSPTSTGTREQYF
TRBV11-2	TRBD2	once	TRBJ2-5	TGTGCCAGCAGTCCGACTAGCGGGTTCTGGGAGACCCAGTACTTC	CASSPTSGFWETQYF
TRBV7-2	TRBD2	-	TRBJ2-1	TGTGCCAGCAGTCTTACCGGGACTACCTCTTACAATGAGCAGTTCTTC	CASSLTGTTSYNEQFF
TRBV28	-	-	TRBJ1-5	TGTGCCAGCAGTCTAGACAGCCTCAATCAGCCCCAGCATTTT	CASSLDSLNQPQHF
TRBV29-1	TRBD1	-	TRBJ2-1	TGCAGCGTGACGGGACAGGGGGTCTACAATGAGCAGTTCTTC	CSVTGQGVYNEQFF
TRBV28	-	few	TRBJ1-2	TGTGCCAGCAGTCCAGCGGGCAGGAGTGGCTACACCTTC	CASSPAGRSGYTF
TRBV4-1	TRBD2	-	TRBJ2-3	TGCGCCAGCAGCCAAGGCCCCCCCCTAGCGGGGGGCACAGATACGCAGTATTTT	CASSQGPPLAGGTDTQYF
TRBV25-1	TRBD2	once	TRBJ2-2	TGTGCCAGCTTAGCGGGAGGAGACGGGAACACCGGGGAGCTGTTTTTT	CASLAGGDGNTGELFF
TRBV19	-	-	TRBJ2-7	TGTGCCAGTAGTATCTCTCTAGGATCCGAGCAGTACTTC	CASSISLGSEQYF
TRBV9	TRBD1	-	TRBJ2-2	TGTGCCAGCAGCTACAGCCCCGGGACAGGGGGTACCGGGGAGCTGTTTTTT	CASSYSPGTGGTGELFF
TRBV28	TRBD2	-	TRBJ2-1	TGTGCCAGCAGTTTTGTAAGAACCGGGACTAGCGGGAGGTTCTACAATGAGCAGTTCTTC	CASSFVRTGTSGRFYNEQFF
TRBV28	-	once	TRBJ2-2	TGTGCCAGCACCTTAGCGGCCTTGGGCACCGGGGAGCTGTTTTTT	CASTLAALGTGELFF
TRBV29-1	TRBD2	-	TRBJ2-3	TGCAGCGTTGAACTAGCGGGAGGTTCAGATACGCAGTATTTT	CSVELAGGSDTQYF
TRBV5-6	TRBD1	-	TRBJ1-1	TGTGCCAGCAGCTCGAGCAGGGGGCTCGCTGAAGCTTTCTTT	CASSSSRGLAEAFF
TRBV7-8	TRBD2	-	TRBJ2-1	TGTGCCAGCAGCTCCCGGGGAGCGGGAGGCAATGAGCAGTTCTTC	CASSSRGAGGNEQFF
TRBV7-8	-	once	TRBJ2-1	TGTGCCAGCAGTGACAGGTTAGGAAATGAGCAGTTCTTC	CASSDRLGNEQFF
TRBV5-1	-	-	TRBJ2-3	TGCGCCAGCAGCGTTGCCGGGATCCCCACAGATACGCAGTATTTT	CASSVAGIPTDTQYF
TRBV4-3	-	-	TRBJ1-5	TGCGCCAGCAGCCGAGATTTGGGACAAGTCGGAAATCAGCCCCAGCATTTT	CASSRDLGQVGNQPQHF
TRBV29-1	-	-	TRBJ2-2	TGCAGCGTCACGACGGACACGACGAACACCGGGGAGCTGTTTTTT	CSVTTDTTNTGELFF
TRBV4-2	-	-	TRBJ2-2	TGTGCCAGCAGCCGGGAGGACCGGAACACCGGGGAGCTGTTTTTT	CASSREDRNTGELFF
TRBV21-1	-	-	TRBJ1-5	TGTGCCAGCACCCGACGGGGGAAAAGTAGCAATCAGCCCCAGCATTTT	CASTRRGKSSNQPQHF